A selection of T cell receptor beta chains follows, all from one sample in a study of T-cell reconstitution after alpha-beta-depleted transplantation in children. MiXCR, applied by TCRdb to the PCR reads, yields one record per CDR3 protein. The table lists 700,000 or so distinct CDR3 sequences, around 14% of them singletons. The sequencing here drew on PBMCs, taken before TCRalphabeta/CD19-depleted stem cell transplant. The receptor source for this set is a girl aged 2-10 years with congenital amegakaryocytic thrombocytopenia, due to receive a stem cell transplant. Each CDR3 is given with its conserved first and last residue. Fields, in order: clone size, V gene, J gene, D gene, CDR3 DNA, CDR3 protein. D genes are given only for firm matches. Expanded clones are given a class, and other clones once, few, many or no size at all.

size: NA; V: TRBV5-4; J: TRBJ2-1; D: NA; DNA: TGTGCCAGCAGCTGGAGACTAGAAGCGGGCAATGAGCAGTTCTTC; CDR3: CASSWRLEAGNEQFF
size: many; V: TRBV20-1; J: TRBJ2-1; D: TRBD2; DNA: TGCAGTGCTAGAGATTTGGGGACTAGCGGGAAGTTCTATGAGCAGTTCTTC; CDR3: CSARDLGTSGKFYEQFF
size: many; V: TRBV5-1; J: TRBJ2-1; D: TRBD2; DNA: TGCGCCAGCAGCTTGGTTAGCGGGCCCAATGAGCAGTTCTTC; CDR3: CASSLVSGPNEQFF
size: NA; V: TRBV4-1; J: TRBJ2-7; D: NA; DNA: TGCGCCAGCAGCCAAGGGACCCTCTACGAGCAGTACTTC; CDR3: CASSQGTLYEQYF
size: NA; V: TRBV7-6; J: TRBJ2-7; D: TRBD1; DNA: TGTGCCAGCAGCTTAGGGCCGGACAGGGCCTACGAGCAGTACTTC; CDR3: CASSLGPDRAYEQYF
size: many; V: TRBV12-3/TRBV12-4; J: TRBJ1-2; D: TRBD1; DNA: TGTGCCAGCAGTTTCGGGACAGTAACTAACTATGGCTACACCTTC; CDR3: CASSFGTVTNYGYTF
size: NA; V: TRBV5-1; J: TRBJ2-5; D: NA; DNA: TGCGCCAGCAGCCACACGACAGAGGAGACCCAGTACTTC; CDR3: CASSHTTEETQYF
size: many; V: TRBV20-1; J: TRBJ2-3; D: NA; DNA: TGCAGTGCTAGCCCCGGAGCGGGAGATACGCAGTATTTT; CDR3: CSASPGAGDTQYF
size: many; V: TRBV28; J: TRBJ2-1; D: TRBD1; DNA: TGTGCCAGCAGCCGGTACCGGGACAGGGTATACAATGAGCAGTTCTTC; CDR3: CASSRYRDRVYNEQFF
size: many; V: TRBV7-3; J: TRBJ1-2; D: NA; DNA: TGTGCCAGCAGCTTAAAAGGCAGTGATGGCTACACCTTC; CDR3: CASSLKGSDGYTF
size: NA; V: TRBV20-1; J: TRBJ2-3; D: NA; DNA: TGCAGTGCTAGCGGGTGGGACACAGATACGCAGTATTTT; CDR3: CSASGWDTDTQYF
size: many; V: TRBV6-1; J: TRBJ2-1; D: TRBD2; DNA: TGTGCCAGCTCAGGGAGGGGTAATTCCTACAATGAGCAGTTCTTC; CDR3: CASSGRGNSYNEQFF
size: NA; V: TRBV29-1; J: TRBJ1-2; D: TRBD1; DNA: TGCAGCGTCGGACAGGGAGAGATCGGCTACACCTTC; CDR3: CSVGQGEIGYTF
size: many; V: TRBV20-1; J: TRBJ2-1; D: TRBD2; DNA: TGCAGTGCTAGAGTAGAAGCGGGAGTACGCAATGAGCAGTTCTTC; CDR3: CSARVEAGVRNEQFF
size: many; V: TRBV5-6; J: TRBJ2-5; D: NA; DNA: TGTGCCAGCAGCTTCGATCAGAGGGAGACCCAGTACTTC; CDR3: CASSFDQRETQYF
size: many; V: TRBV20-1; J: TRBJ2-3; D: NA; DNA: TGCAGTGCTCCGAGGGTTTATCCGGACGCCACAGATACGCAGTATTTT; CDR3: CSAPRVYPDATDTQYF
size: many; V: TRBV4-1; J: TRBJ1-2; D: TRBD1; DNA: TGCGCCAGCAGCCTTACAGGGGGCGAAGACTATGGCTACACCTTC; CDR3: CASSLTGGEDYGYTF
size: many; V: TRBV6-1; J: TRBJ2-5; D: TRBD2; DNA: TGTGCCAGCAGGGAGACGGGGGGAGGAGAGACCCAGTACTTC; CDR3: CASRETGGGETQYF
size: few; V: TRBV15; J: TRBJ1-1; D: NA; DNA: TGTGCCACCAGCAGAGATCCTGGATCCCACAACACTGAAGCTTTCTTT; CDR3: CATSRDPGSHNTEAFF
size: many; V: TRBV29-1; J: TRBJ2-2; D: NA; DNA: TGCAGCGTTGAGAGCGGCTCGAACACCGGGGAGCTGTTTTTT; CDR3: CSVESGSNTGELFF
size: few; V: TRBV15; J: TRBJ2-1; D: NA; DNA: TGTGCCACCAGCAGAGATCCAGGGACTGTATTCGGGCAGTTCTTC; CDR3: CATSRDPGTVFGQFF
size: many; V: TRBV20-1; J: TRBJ2-1; D: NA; DNA: TGCAGTGCTAGTTCTTGGGTTGACCGGGTGGCCTACAATGAGCAGTTCTTC; CDR3: CSASSWVDRVAYNEQFF
size: many; V: TRBV7-2; J: TRBJ1-4; D: NA; DNA: TGTGCCAGCAGCTCTTACCCCGAAAAACTGTTTTTT; CDR3: CASSSYPEKLFF
size: NA; V: TRBV5-1; J: TRBJ1-2; D: NA; DNA: TGCGCCAGCAGCTTGGCCCACAGGGACGGCGGCTACACCTTC; CDR3: CASSLAHRDGGYTF
size: NA; V: TRBV7-9; J: TRBJ2-7; D: NA; DNA: TGTGCCAGCAGCTTAGGTGTACGCAGCTCCTACGAGCAGTACTTC; CDR3: CASSLGVRSSYEQYF
size: NA; V: TRBV7-6; J: TRBJ2-7; D: TRBD2; DNA: TGTGCCAGCAGCGCTAGCGGGGAGGACTACGAGCAGTACTTC; CDR3: CASSASGEDYEQYF
size: few; V: TRBV7-8; J: TRBJ2-7; D: TRBD1; DNA: TGTGCCAGCAGCTCCCCTCGGGACAGGCCAAATTCCGGGACCCCATTTGGGGTCGTTTACGAGCAGTACTTC; CDR3: CASSSPRDRPNSGTPFGVVYEQYF
size: many; V: TRBV7-9; J: TRBJ2-2; D: TRBD2; DNA: TGTGCCAGCAGCAGACAGCGGGAGTGGTGGGAGCTGTTTTTT; CDR3: CASSRQREWWELFF
size: NA; V: TRBV20-1; J: TRBJ2-2; D: NA; DNA: TGCAGTGCTAGAGATCGATGGCCTGCGTCCGGGGAGCTGTTTTTT; CDR3: CSARDRWPASGELFF
size: many; V: TRBV6-1; J: TRBJ2-3; D: NA; DNA: TGTGCCAGCAGTCAAGGGCTCCTCACAGATACGCAGTATTTT; CDR3: CASSQGLLTDTQYF
size: many; V: TRBV7-9; J: TRBJ2-1; D: TRBD2; DNA: TGTGCCAGCAGCTTAGTAGCTAGCGGGAGGCCTCAGGAGTTCTTC; CDR3: CASSLVASGRPQEFF
size: few; V: TRBV5-1; J: TRBJ2-1; D: NA; DNA: TGCGCCAGCAGCTTTAAACAGACCTCCTACAATGAGCAGTTCTTC; CDR3: CASSFKQTSYNEQFF
size: many; V: TRBV5-1; J: TRBJ2-7; D: NA; DNA: TGCGCCAGCAGCTTGGGAGGACACGAGCAGTACTTC; CDR3: CASSLGGHEQYF
size: many; V: TRBV20-1; J: TRBJ2-5; D: TRBD2; DNA: TGCAGTGCTAGGGAACCACTAGCGGAAGAGACCCAGTACTTC; CDR3: CSAREPLAEETQYF
size: few; V: TRBV6-1; J: TRBJ2-3; D: TRBD2; DNA: TGTGCCAGCAGAAACCTGTTAACTAGCGTAGGAGATACGCAGTATTTT; CDR3: CASRNLLTSVGDTQYF
size: NA; V: TRBV12-3/TRBV12-4; J: TRBJ2-5; D: NA; DNA: TGTGCCAGCAGCAGGGAAGGGGAGACCCAGTACTTC; CDR3: CASSREGETQYF
size: many; V: TRBV20-1; J: TRBJ2-7; D: NA; DNA: TGCAGTGCTAGACCGCGGGGCTACGAGCAGTACTTC; CDR3: CSARPRGYEQYF
size: many; V: TRBV5-1; J: TRBJ2-1; D: NA; DNA: TGCGCCAGCAGCTTGGGTGATGATGAGCAGTTCTTC; CDR3: CASSLGDDEQFF
size: NA; V: TRBV7-7; J: TRBJ2-2; D: NA; DNA: TGTGCCAGCAGCCTTAGAGTGGGCGATAACACCGGGGAGCTGTTTTTT; CDR3: CASSLRVGDNTGELFF
size: NA; V: TRBV5-1; J: TRBJ1-1; D: NA; DNA: TGCGCCAGCAGCTGGGGGGGGCTTAGGAACACTGAAGCTTTCTTT; CDR3: CASSWGGLRNTEAFF
size: many; V: TRBV9; J: TRBJ2-3; D: NA; DNA: TGTGCCAGCAGCGTAGACCCCTACTTCACAGATACGCAGTATTTT; CDR3: CASSVDPYFTDTQYF
size: many; V: TRBV20-1; J: TRBJ2-1; D: NA; DNA: TGCAGTGCTAGAGACCATCGGGGCAACTTGGATGAGCAGTTCTTC; CDR3: CSARDHRGNLDEQFF
size: few; V: TRBV12-3/TRBV12-4; J: TRBJ2-7; D: NA; DNA: TGTGCCAGCAGTTCGGCTGGCCTGGGGCAGCAGTACTTC; CDR3: CASSSAGLGQQYF
size: many; V: TRBV5-1; J: TRBJ2-1; D: TRBD2; DNA: TGTGCCAGCAGGCGGACTAGCGGGTATAATGAGCAGTTCTTC; CDR3: CASRRTSGYNEQFF
size: few; V: TRBV5-1; J: TRBJ2-5; D: TRBD2; DNA: TGCGCCAGCAGCTTGGCCGGCGAGCGGGAGCCCCCAGAGACCCAGTACTTC; CDR3: CASSLAGEREPPETQYF
size: few; V: TRBV6-2/TRBV6-3; J: TRBJ2-1; D: NA; DNA: TGTGCCAGCAGAATAAGTCGGTACGGGGATACCTACAATGAGCAGTTCTTC; CDR3: CASRISRYGDTYNEQFF
size: few; V: TRBV2; J: TRBJ2-7; D: TRBD1; DNA: TGTGCCAGCAGTGTAGCAGGGGGCGACGAGCAGTACTTC; CDR3: CASSVAGGDEQYF
size: NA; V: TRBV20-1; J: TRBJ2-1; D: TRBD2; DNA: TGCAGTGCTAGACCCCTAGCGGAAAACTCCTACAATGAGCAGTTCTTC; CDR3: CSARPLAENSYNEQFF
size: many; V: TRBV20-1; J: TRBJ2-5; D: TRBD2; DNA: TGCAGTGCTAGAGATTGGTGGGGGAGGGAAGAGACCCAGTACTTC; CDR3: CSARDWWGREETQYF
size: few; V: TRBV5-1; J: TRBJ2-1; D: NA; DNA: TGCGCCAGCAGCTTGGACTTCACCTCCTACAATGAGCAGTTCTTC; CDR3: CASSLDFTSYNEQFF
size: many; V: TRBV5-1; J: TRBJ2-7; D: NA; DNA: TGCGCCAGCAGCAGGAAAAAGCCGGGCGGTGGGTTC; CDR3: CASSRKKPGGGF
size: many; V: TRBV20-1; J: TRBJ1-5; D: NA; DNA: TGCAGTGCTAGACAGACAGATAGCAATCAGCCCCAGCATTTT; CDR3: CSARQTDSNQPQHF
size: many; V: TRBV29-1; J: TRBJ2-2; D: NA; DNA: TGCAGCGTTGAGGCAGGGAAGGGGGAGCTGTTTTTT; CDR3: CSVEAGKGELFF
size: few; V: TRBV7-2; J: TRBJ2-5; D: NA; DNA: TGTGCCAGCAGCTTATGGTACGGGGAGACCCAGTACTTC; CDR3: CASSLWYGETQYF
size: many; V: TRBV20-1; J: TRBJ1-2; D: NA; DNA: TGCACCACAAGACAGGCGTCTAGTACCTTC; CDR3: CTTRQASSTF
size: NA; V: TRBV29-1; J: TRBJ2-3; D: TRBD2; DNA: TGCAGCGTGAGAGCGGGAGGGGGTGGAGATACGCAGTATTTT; CDR3: CSVRAGGGGDTQYF
size: many; V: TRBV20-1; J: TRBJ2-1; D: TRBD2; DNA: TGCAGTGCCCCGACTAGCGGGTGGGATGAGCAGTTCTTC; CDR3: CSAPTSGWDEQFF
size: many; V: TRBV29-1; J: TRBJ2-7; D: TRBD1; DNA: TGCAGCGTGCTGACAGGGTACCTCTACGAGCAGTACTTC; CDR3: CSVLTGYLYEQYF